This paragraph reports one TCR beta chain. Antigen: not known. The CDR3 loop spans 16 amino acids. The V segment lost 4 bases and the J segment 8 bases; nucleotides outside the gene matches: 14. The germline V gene encodes CDR1 SGHRS and CDR2 YFSETQ. Sequenced by immunoSEQ multiplex PCR; TCRdb stores in-frame clones only, minus some. The sample has 65,000 to 75,000 clones, around three quarters seen once. This entry comes from a study of T cell responses to AZD1222 COVID-19 vaccine. Whether given at about 4 or about 12 weeks, second doses were pooled. Broader study findings: Females made up more of the donors, who were largely white British, and clonal diversity may have come out too low.

V usage is TRBV5-1 and J usage is TRBJ1-2, with 10 bases aligning to TRBD1. This clonotype was sampled from an adult who received the AZD1222 COVID-19 vaccine. Specimen: peripheral blood, collected 28 days after the second AZD1222 dose. CDR3 amino acids: CASSSSGTGEREGYTF. CDR3 DNA sequence: TGCGCCAGCAGCAGTTCCGGGACAGGGGAAAGGGAAGGCTACACCTTC.